This entry lists 30 T cell receptor beta chains sequenced from one sample in a study of post-analysis software for immune sequencing data (dated by TCRdb to 2014 to 2015). The research as a whole found: A handful of TRBV segments, including TRBV5-6, TRBV5-1 and TRBV20-1, were significantly more frequent in patients than controls.

Libraries came from PCR. These reads were obtained on an Illumina HiSeq 2500. Unique molecular identifiers were incorporated into TCR beta cDNA libraries to reduce PCR and sequencing biases. The public reads were quality trimmed at Q25 with fastp and then assembled into clones with MiXCR by TCRdb, keeping productive beta chains. Rows merge per CDR3 protein into single entries with the most common DNA and genes. The sample profile shows 600,000 to 750,000 distinct CDR3 sequences; around 64% of them were found once. The leading ten clones occupy approximately 11% of the sample. These receptors' antigens are unknown. The sequenced sample was blood. The receptors stem from a girl aged 2 to 9 with multiple sclerosis.

The chain combines TRBV6-1 with TRBJ2-7, with D possibly TRBD1 on 6 matching bases. The V gene lost 7 bases and the J gene lost 7 bases, with 17 bases spanning the gap. This CDR3 is 13 amino acids long. Germline-derived CDR1 and CDR2 are MNHNS and SASEGT. CDR3 nucleotides: TGTGCCAGCAATACCGAGACAGGTCGGGAGCAGTACTTC. The encoded protein is CASNTETGREQYF.

Of note for this clonotype: One end of the junction is discordant with germline, which a read error may explain. The chain uses TRBV4-1 and TRBJ2-7, with unresolved D. The CDR3 spans 13 residues. Germline CDR1 and CDR2: MGHRA and YSYEKL. CDR3 in DNA: TGCGCCAGCAGCCATTGGAACTCCTGCGAGCAGTACTTC. Amino acids: CASSHWNSCEQYF.

V and J are TRBV2 and TRBJ1-5; D is unresolved. The CDR3 loop spans 13 amino acids. Per the germline V gene, CDR1 is SNHLY and CDR2 is FYNNEI. Deletions cut 4 bases from V and 1 base from J, with 5 bases between. The CDR3 region has the DNA TGTGCCAGCAGTGCTGAGAGCAATCAGCCCCAGCATTTT. Translating it yields CASSAESNQPQHF.

The rearrangement uses TRBV29-1 and TRBJ1-2; unclear D gene. This CDR3 comprises 12 residues. CDR1 and CDR2 from the germline V gene are SQVTM and ANQGSEA. Trimming took 4 bases from V and 4 from J, leaving 10 bases between them. The DNA for the CDR3 is TGCAGCGTTGTCGGGGAAGGCTATGGCTACACCTTC. This codes for CSVVGEGYGYTF.

This chain connects TRBV29-1 to TRBJ2-5, with 8 bases that match TRBD1. Germline CDR1 reads SQVTM; CDR2 reads ANQGSEA. Germline trimming cut 7 bases from V and 4 bases from J; bases unmatched to any gene: 5. This CDR3 has 12 residues. The CDR3 loop is CSGSTGGETQYF. CDR3 nucleotides: TGCAGCGGAAGTACAGGGGGAGAGACCCAGTACTTC. Variable domain in full (rest from reference TRBV29-1 and TRBJ2-5): SAVISQKPSRDICQRGTSLTIQCQVDSQVTMMFWYRQQPGQSLTLIATANQGSEATYESGFVIDKFPISRPNLTFSTLTVSNMSPEDSSIYLCSGSTGGETQYFGPGTRLLVL.

This clonotype was detected only once. V gene TRBV18 combines with J gene TRBJ1-5; D possibly corresponds to TRBD1 (5 bases). The germline CDR1 and CDR2 sequences are KGHSH and LQKENI. Trimming left V 2 bases short and J 1 base short, with 9 bases between. This CDR3 has 15 amino acids. Here the CDR3 DNA reads TGTGCCAGCTCACCAGGGGCAGCGAGCAATCAGCCCCAGCATTTT. Its protein product is CASSPGAASNQPQHF. Drawing the rest from reference TRBV18 and TRBJ1-5, the complete variable domain is NAGVMQNPRHLVRRRGQEARLRCSPMKGHSHVYWYRQLPEEGLKFMVYLQKENIIDESGMPKERFSAEFPKEGPSILRIQQVVRGDSAAYFCASSPGAASNQPQHFGDGTRLSIL.

J is TRBJ1-2 and V is TRBV27; 7 positions match TRBD1. V lost 6 bases and J lost 1; bases outside the gene matches: 20. Per the germline V gene, CDR1 is MNHEY and CDR2 is SMNVEV (reference sequence). This CDR3 region has 19 residues. CDR3 DNA sequence: TGTGCCAGCAGCTCCCGGGGACAGCGGACTCTCCGCCATAACTATGGCTACACCTTC. Amino acids: CASSSRGQRTLRHNYGYTF.

The chain uses TRBV6-1 and TRBJ2-7; 10 nucleotides align to TRBD2. CDR3 size: 17 residues. With V trimmed by 10 bases and J by 2 bases, 17 bases remained unmatched. Germline V gives CDR1 MNHNS, CDR2 SASEGT. This CDR3 reads CATRAIRTSGNAYEQYF. CDR3 DNA: TGTGCCACTCGGGCGATACGGACTAGCGGTAACGCCTACGAGCAGTACTTC.

The V gene is TRBV7-2, the J gene TRBJ1-1; 7 bases fit TRBD1. The CDR3 runs to 17 residues. V was clipped by 4 bases and J by 3 bases; unmatched bases: 14. Germline lookup yields CDR1 SGHTA and CDR2 FQGNSA. The DNA for the CDR3 is TGTGCCAGCAGCTGGAACTACGGGACAGCGCTTGACACTGAAGCTTTCTTT. Protein product: CASSWNYGTALDTEAFF. Combining the CDR3 with reference TRBV7-2 and TRBJ1-1 gives the whole variable domain GAGVSQSPSNKVTEKGKDVELRCDPISGHTALYWYRQSLGQGLEFLIYFQGNSAPDKSGLPSDRFSAERTGGSVSTLTIQRTQQEDSAVYLCASSWNYGTALDTEAFFGQGTRLTVV.

This rearrangement joins TRBV7-2 to TRBJ2-7; D is possibly TRBD1 (6 bases). This CDR3 is 17 amino acids long. V was clipped by 1 base and J by 2 bases, with 18 bases between them. CDR1 and CDR2 (germline): SGHTA, FQGNSA. The CDR3 region is CASSLVFNRAIPYEQYF. In nucleotides, the CDR3 is TGTGCCAGCAGCTTAGTTTTTAACAGGGCCATTCCCTACGAGCAGTACTTC.

The genes are TRBV7-2 and TRBJ1-5; 7 nucleotides line up with TRBD1. CDR3 length equals 12 residues. The V and J ends lost 5 bases and 10 bases, in that order; junction bases with no gene match: 5. Germline loops: CDR1 SGHTA, CDR2 FQGNSA. The DNA of the CDR3 is TGTGCCAGCAGCCTTGACAGGGAACCCCAGCATTTT. It codes for CASSLDREPQHF.

In regard to this clonotype: Its ends do not fully match the called genes, so a read error is possible. J is TRBJ2-3 and V is TRBV7-2, with no clear D. The V gene's germline CDR1 is SGHTA and CDR2 FQGNSA. The CDR3 loop spans 11 amino acids. CDR3 protein: CASSLEHTQYF. DNA of the CDR3: TGTGCCAGCAGCTTAGAACATACACAGTATTTT.

The J gene is TRBJ2-5, the V gene TRBV30; no firm D call. The V gene's germline CDR1 is GTSNPN and CDR2 SVGIG (reference sequence). The V end lost 0 bases, the J end lost 2 bases, and 7 bases lay between the germline ends. CDR3 length: 13 residues. DNA for the CDR3: TGTGCCTGGAGTGTACAGTCACAAGAGACCCAGTACTTC. This codes for CAWSVQSQETQYF. The complete variable domain, with remaining parts taken from reference TRBV30 and TRBJ2-5, reads SQTIHQWPATLVQPVGSPLSLECTVEGTSNPNLYWYRQAAGRGLQLLFYSVGIGQISSEVPQNLSASRPQDRQFILSSKKLLLSDSGFYLCAWSVQSQETQYFGPGTRLLVL.

The chain carries TRBV5-1 and TRBJ2-7; D possibly corresponds to TRBD1 (5 bases). This CDR3 region has 13 residues. V was pared by 1 base and J by 7 bases, with 12 bases between. The V gene's germline CDR1 is SGHRS and CDR2 YFSETQ. CDR3 bases: TGCGCCAGCAGCTTGACAGGACGAAATGAGCAGTACTTC. Protein sequence: CASSLTGRNEQYF.

CDR3 in amino acids: CASSLTSGRRANTGELFF. CDR3 DNA: TGTGCCAGCAGCCTTACTAGCGGGCGACGGGCGAACACCGGGGAGCTGTTTTTT. This sequence joins TRBV7-9 and TRBJ2-2; 9 bases are a match to TRBD2. Per germline, CDR1 SEHNR and CDR2 FQNEAQ (reference sequence). J gave up 0 bases and V 5 bases, and 10 bases lay outside the gene matches. The CDR3 spans 18 residues.

This chain joins TRBV4-1 and TRBJ2-1; TRBD2 matches at 12 bases. V dropped 1 base and J dropped 4; count of bases not matched to a gene: 2. There are 16 residues in the CDR3. Germline V gene data show CDR1 as MGHRA and CDR2 as YSYEKL. CDR3 amino acids: CASSQGLAGAYNEQFF. In nucleotides, the CDR3 is TGCGCCAGCAGCCAAGGACTAGCGGGAGCTTACAATGAGCAGTTCTTC.

This clonotype was seen more than once but under ten times. The chain joins TRBV29-1 to TRBJ1-1; no definite D call. Germline loops: CDR1 SQVTM, CDR2 ANQGSEA. Trimming removed 5 bases from V and 4 bases from J, with 11 bases in between. The CDR3 has 12 amino acids. The CDR3: CSVIRLRTEAFF. As DNA, the CDR3 is TGCAGCGTTATTAGGTTACGCACTGAAGCTTTCTTT.

The chain carries TRBV12-3 or TRBV12-4 and TRBJ2-3; D is perhaps TRBD1 (6 bases). There are 12 residues in the CDR3. The ends were cut back, 5 bases at V and 9 bases at J, with 12 bases in the middle. The CDR3 DNA follows: TGTGCCAGCAGTACGGGGACACGGACGCAGTATTTT. Protein: CASSTGTRTQYF.

The V call is TRBV6-5, the J call TRBJ2-5, with 9 bases matching TRBD2. After removal of 2 bases from V and 4 bases from J, the junction contained 5 bases not matched to a gene. Germline V CDR1 and CDR2: MNHEY, SVGAGI. CDR3 length: 15 amino acids. The CDR3 is CASSYGGGAPETQYF. The CDR3 DNA is TGTGCCAGCAGTTACGGCGGGGGGGCTCCAGAGACCCAGTACTTC.

The chain joins TRBV3-1 to TRBJ2-5; D is uncertain. The J call may be faulty, since TRBJ2-7 better matches the DNA end. Germline V lookup: CDR1 LGHDT, CDR2 YNNKEL (reference sequence). This CDR3 has 14 amino acids. Written as DNA, the CDR3 is TGTGCCAGCAGCCTTGGACCGGTTGATTACGAGCAGTACTTC. Amino acids: CASSLGPVDYEQYF.

The chain has TRBV7-2 and TRBJ1-5; a possible D gene is TRBD1 (6 bases). The germline V gene has CDR1 SGHTA and CDR2 FQGNSA. There are 15 residues in the CDR3. Deletions cut 5 bases from V and 6 bases from J, with 17 bases between. In nucleotides, the CDR3 is TGTGCCAGCAGCCTACTTTCGGGGGCTAGTCAGCCCCAGCATTTT. Amino acids: CASSLLSGASQPQHF.

This rearrangement joins TRBV11-2 to TRBJ2-5; D perhaps matches TRBD1 (5 bases). The V end was cut by 5 bases, the J end by 9 bases, with 10 bases between. CDR3 length equals 11 residues. Germline lookup yields CDR1 SGHAT and CDR2 FQNNGV. This CDR3 reads CASSLPRAQYF. CDR3 nucleotide sequence: TGTGCCAGCAGCCTCCCCAGGGCCCAGTACTTC.

This chain joins TRBV30 and TRBJ1-1; tentatively, D is TRBD1 (5 bases). CDR1 GTSNPN and CDR2 SVGIG come from the germline V gene (reference sequence). V dropped 5 bases and J dropped 4 bases, with 11 bases sitting between them. The CDR3 loop spans 12 amino acids. Here the CDR3 DNA reads TGTGCCTGGGATCAGGGAGGCACTGAAGCTTTCTTT. It specifies CAWDQGGTEAFF.

This sequence joins TRBV6-6 and TRBJ2-1, with D maybe TRBD2 (6 bases). The CDR3 totals 13 residues. Germline CDR1 and CDR2: MNHNY and SVGAGI (reference sequence). V lost 6 bases and J 8 bases, leaving 14 bases between the germline ends. The CDR3, as DNA: TGTGCCAGCAGCACCGGGACTCCCTATGAGCAGTTCTTC. This codes for CASSTGTPYEQFF.

V and J are TRBV7-6 and TRBJ2-7, with D tentatively TRBD1 (6 bases). CDR3 length equals 14 residues. Trimming left V 6 bases short and J 6 bases short, with 18 bases between. CDR1 and CDR2 from the germline V gene are SGHVS and FNYEAQ. In nucleotides, the CDR3 is TGTGCCAGCAGTCCCGTTACAGGGACGGGCGAGCAGTACTTC. Encoded protein: CASSPVTGTGEQYF.

The chain recombines TRBV7-9 with TRBJ2-1; 7 nucleotides match TRBD1. The CDR3 totals 16 residues. Germline CDR1 and CDR2: SEHNR and FQNEAQ (reference sequence). V gave up 4 bases and J gave up 5 bases; unmatched junction bases: 11. CDR3 protein: CASSSQPGQRNNEQFF. CDR3 coding DNA: TGTGCCAGCAGCTCTCAACCGGGACAGCGGAACAATGAGCAGTTCTTC.

The chain employs TRBV29-1 and TRBJ2-3; 7 bases are a match to TRBD2. This CDR3 is built from 13 residues. From germline, CDR1 is SQVTM and CDR2 ANQGSEA. Trimming took 5 bases from V and 2 from J; bases not matched to a gene: 4. CDR3 nucleotide sequence: TGCAGCGTTCGAACTAGCGCCACAGATACGCAGTATTTT. Translated: CSVRTSATDTQYF.

This sequence joins TRBV4-2 and TRBJ1-5, with D perhaps TRBD1 (6 bases). The ends were cut back, 0 bases at V and 6 bases at J, with 12 bases in the middle. Germline loops: CDR1 LGHNA, CDR2 YNFKEQ. This CDR3 region has 15 residues. The CDR3 DNA follows: TGTGCCAGCAGCCAAGATATGGGGGCGAGTCAGCCCCAGCATTTT. Residues: CASSQDMGASQPQHF.

This clonotype showed up many times. The chain carries TRBV29-1 and TRBJ2-5, with D uncertain. CDR1 and CDR2 (germline): SQVTM, ANQGSEA. Trimming cost V 7 bases and J 3 bases, with 15 bases left between them. The CDR3 runs 13 residues. The CDR3 DNA sequence: TGCAGCGGACGCCCCCCTTTCAAAGAGACCCAGTACTTC. It translates to CSGRPPFKETQYF. The full variable domain, in which reference TRBV29-1 and TRBJ2-5 provide the parts outside the CDR3, is SAVISQKPSRDICQRGTSLTIQCQVDSQVTMMFWYRQQPGQSLTLIATANQGSEATYESGFVIDKFPISRPNLTFSTLTVSNMSPEDSSIYLCSGRPPFKETQYFGPGTRLLVL.

V gene TRBV7-2 combines with J gene TRBJ2-3; D possibly uses TRBD1 or TRBD2 (6 bases each). V was trimmed by 4 bases and J by 5 bases, leaving 19 bases between them. Germline CDR1 SGHTA, CDR2 FQGNSA. This CDR3 has 16 residues. The CDR3 reads CASSSGARPGKDTQYF. CDR3 bases: TGTGCCAGCAGCTCGGGGGCTCGCCCGGGGAAAGATACGCAGTATTTT.